This T cell receptor (beta chain) was found in a study of chemoradiotherapy in HPV16-positive cancers. Trimming shortened V by 1 base and J by 2 bases, and 5 bases separated the two germline ends. Germline V CDR1 and CDR2: LGHNA, YNFKEQ. The CDR3 contains 13 residues. Samples were taken several times over chemoradiotherapy. The repertoire was sequenced with immunoSEQ multiplex PCR; TCRdb's copy has only in-frame clones and lacks some. The sample lists about 7,800 clones, around 80% occurring once. Study-level findings and limits: During treatment, candidate HPV-specific clones and E7-related motifs expanded in tumor. Only two HPV16-positive patients supplied the functional HPV-specificity definition.

A word on this clone: Its antigen remains unknown.

This specimen was collected from a patient who underwent chemoradiotherapy. The V and J genes are TRBV4-2 and TRBJ2-5; D unresolved. The source of this sequence is a human donor with HPV-associated anogenital cancer. The CDR3 loop is CASSQGRQETQYF. CDR3 DNA: TGTGCCAGCAGCCAAGGGCGGCAAGAGACCCAGTACTTC.